This is a list of T cell receptor beta chains from one sample in a study of blood T cell repertoires in COVID-19. Method: immunoSEQ multiplex PCR; TCRdb's copy keeps in-frame clones and lacks some. The sample has 300,000 to 400,000 clones; roughly 90% are singletons. Sequencing was performed on peripheral blood. The receptors shown here come from a woman in her seventies with COVID-19, enrolled during active disease. Each CDR3 is given with its conserved first and last residue. Each record gives: V gene, CDR3 length, clone size, D gene, J gene, CDR3 DNA, CDR3 protein. A D gene is named only where the DNA matches it firmly. Size tells how often a clone was seen (once, few, many) or the class of an expanded clone, and some rows leave it out.

v_gene: TRBV15
len: 16
abundance: .
d_gene: TRBD2
j_gene: TRBJ2-1
CDR3nt: TGTGCCACCAGCTCCGGCGGGAGGCGGGACTACAATGAGCAGTTCTTC
CDR3aa: CATSSGGRRDYNEQFF

v_gene: TRBV28
len: 13
abundance: .
d_gene: TRBD1
j_gene: TRBJ1-6
CDR3nt: TGTGCCAGCATCGGGACAGTTAATTCACCCCTCCACTTT
CDR3aa: CASIGTVNSPLHF

v_gene: TRBV19
len: 15
abundance: .
d_gene: TRBD1
j_gene: TRBJ2-3
CDR3nt: TGTGCCAGTAGTAGCGACAGGGGCATCACAGATACGCAGTATTTT
CDR3aa: CASSSDRGITDTQYF

v_gene: TRBV4-3
len: 17
abundance: .
d_gene: .
j_gene: TRBJ2-2
CDR3nt: TGCGCCAGCAGCCAAGATACCGCGTTACAGGGAACCGGGGAGCTGTTTTTT
CDR3aa: CASSQDTALQGTGELFF

v_gene: TRBV24-1
len: 14
abundance: few
d_gene: TRBD2
j_gene: TRBJ2-1
CDR3nt: TGTGCCACCAGTGAGGCGGGGGAGATCAATGAGCAGTTCTTC
CDR3aa: CATSEAGEINEQFF

v_gene: TRBV2
len: 13
abundance: .
d_gene: .
j_gene: TRBJ2-5
CDR3nt: TGTGCCAGCAGCTTGGCATACCAAGAGACCCAGTACTTC
CDR3aa: CASSLAYQETQYF

v_gene: TRBV30
len: 11
abundance: .
d_gene: .
j_gene: TRBJ2-5
CDR3nt: TGTGCCTGGAGTTCCGTTCGGGCCCAGTACTTC
CDR3aa: CAWSSVRAQYF

v_gene: TRBV12-5
len: 13
abundance: .
d_gene: .
j_gene: TRBJ1-2
CDR3nt: TGTGCTAGTGGTTTGCAGTCAGGGAATGGCTACACCTTC
CDR3aa: CASGLQSGNGYTF

v_gene: TRBV13
len: 15
abundance: few
d_gene: TRBD2
j_gene: TRBJ2-1
CDR3nt: TGTGCCAGCAGCCCCACCGGGACTAGCGGCAATGAGCAGTTCTTC
CDR3aa: CASSPTGTSGNEQFF

v_gene: TRBV20-1
len: 15
abundance: .
d_gene: .
j_gene: TRBJ1-2
CDR3nt: TGCAGTGCTAGTAAGGGGCCCGTTAACGTTGTTGGCTACACCTTC
CDR3aa: CSASKGPVNVVGYTF

v_gene: TRBV24-1
len: 16
abundance: .
d_gene: .
j_gene: TRBJ2-5
CDR3nt: TGTGCCACCAGTGAGGCAGGGTTGCTGGACCAAGAGACCCAGTACTTC
CDR3aa: CATSEAGLLDQETQYF

v_gene: TRBV19
len: 16
abundance: .
d_gene: TRBD2
j_gene: TRBJ2-5
CDR3nt: TGTGCCAGTAGCCCGGGGACTAGCGGGGGGCAAGAGACCCAGTACTTC
CDR3aa: CASSPGTSGGQETQYF

v_gene: TRBV4-1
len: 15
abundance: .
d_gene: TRBD2
j_gene: TRBJ2-7
CDR3nt: TGCGCCAGCAGCCAAAGACTAGCGGGGGGCTACGAGCAGTACTTC
CDR3aa: CASSQRLAGGYEQYF

v_gene: TRBV12-3/TRBV12-4
len: 11
abundance: .
d_gene: .
j_gene: TRBJ2-7
CDR3nt: TGTGCCAGCAGTTCGGAGGGTTTTCAGTACTTC
CDR3aa: CASSSEGFQYF

v_gene: TRBV5-1
len: 15
abundance: .
d_gene: TRBD2
j_gene: TRBJ2-3
CDR3nt: TGCGCCAGCAGCGCGCGTAGCGGGGGGACAAATACGCAGTATTTT
CDR3aa: CASSARSGGTNTQYF

v_gene: TRBV15
len: 15
abundance: .
d_gene: TRBD1
j_gene: TRBJ1-1
CDR3nt: TGTGCCACCAGCACCGGACAGGGGATGAACACTGAAGCTTTCTTT
CDR3aa: CATSTGQGMNTEAFF

v_gene: TRBV4-1
len: 14
abundance: .
d_gene: .
j_gene: TRBJ2-5
CDR3nt: TGCGCCAGCAGCCAAGTTCAGCGGGAAGAGACCCAGTACTTC
CDR3aa: CASSQVQREETQYF

v_gene: TRBV28
len: 15
abundance: .
d_gene: .
j_gene: TRBJ2-7
CDR3nt: TGTGCCAGCAGTTTAGGACATTCGGGGGACTACGAGCAGTACTTC
CDR3aa: CASSLGHSGDYEQYF

v_gene: TRBV6-5
len: 14
abundance: .
d_gene: TRBD1
j_gene: TRBJ1-2
CDR3nt: TGTGCCAGTCAGGGGGCGCGGTCCTACTATGGCTACACCTTC
CDR3aa: CASQGARSYYGYTF

v_gene: TRBV5-1
len: 18
abundance: .
d_gene: TRBD2
j_gene: TRBJ2-5
CDR3nt: TGCGCCAGCAGCTTGGGTGCTAGCGGGGGGACGACCCAAGAGACCCAGTACTTC
CDR3aa: CASSLGASGGTTQETQYF

v_gene: TRBV5-6
len: 13
abundance: .
d_gene: .
j_gene: TRBJ2-5
CDR3nt: TGTGCCAGCAGCTTGCAGGGGCAAGAGACCCAGTACTTC
CDR3aa: CASSLQGQETQYF

v_gene: TRBV5-1
len: 15
abundance: once
d_gene: TRBD2
j_gene: TRBJ2-5
CDR3nt: TGCGCCAGCAGCTTAAATAGCGGGCAACAAGAGACCCAGTACTTC
CDR3aa: CASSLNSGQQETQYF